This TCR beta chain appears in the sequencing data of a study of response to subunit inactivated influenza vaccine. A single record per CDR3 protein comes from TCRdb applying MiXCR to the RT-PCR reads. This sample has more than 250,000 distinct CDR3 sequences, with roughly a fifth found just once. Study observations and caveats: The authors proposed limited new T cell recruitment per seasonal influenza vaccination.

The table lists this clonotype with a few counts. Antigen unknown. The source is a man aged 50 to 69 who received an inactivated influenza vaccine. Sequencing used PBMCs from blood, obtained approximately 20 months after vaccination.

This chain's CDR3 is CASSRSLQETQYF. The CDR3 DNA sequence: TGTGCCAGCAGCCGCTCCCTTCAAGAGACCCAGTACTTC. V usage is TRBV7-3 and J usage is TRBJ2-5; D ambiguous. This CDR3 has 13 residues. V lost 5 bases and J 2 bases, leaving 9 bases between the germline ends. Germline CDR1 and CDR2: SGHTA and FQGTGA.